The 25 T cell receptor beta chains below all came from one sample that was sequenced in a study of spatial heterogeneity in lung cancer. Time point specified: sample taken at primary tumor resection. TCRs were sequenced from unsorted whole RNA of tumor, nontumor lung or PBMC. TCRdb re-derived calls from the 5' RACE reads in MiXCR, one entry per CDR3 protein. The data contain about 38,000 distinct CDR3 sequences, 7.5% of them singletons. Sample: PBMCs, taken at surgery. Source of these receptors: a male donor with early-stage non-small cell lung cancer.

At least ten counts were recorded for this clonotype. The rearrangement links TRBV4-1 to TRBJ1-5; D possibly corresponds to TRBD1 (5 bases). The CDR3 consists of 17 residues. Germline assignment: CDR1 MGHRA and CDR2 YSYEKL. Trimming shortened V by 1 base and J by 0 bases, and 13 bases separated the two germline ends. CDR3 in DNA: TGCGCCAGCAGCCAAGGCCTTCAGGGATATAGCAATCAGCCCCAGCATTTT. Translated: CASSQGLQGYSNQPQHF.

The sample holds a few counts of this clonotype. This sequence joins TRBV6-1 and TRBJ2-3, with TRBD1 matching over 7 bases. This CDR3 has 15 amino acids. The germline gives CDR1 MNHNS, CDR2 SASEGT. With 0 bases clipped from V and 6 bases from J, the junction kept 6 bases outside the gene matches. The CDR3 nucleotides read TGTGCCAGCAGTGAAGCTAGTACAGGGGACGATACGCAGTATTTT. Translated: CASSEASTGDDTQYF.

This clonotype was picked up many times. The CDR3 spells CASSLGQFSGSEKLFF. The CDR3 DNA reads as TGTGCCAGCAGTTTAGGACAGTTTAGCGGAAGTGAAAAACTGTTTTTT. This chain links TRBV27 with TRBJ1-4; D is possibly TRBD1 (6 bases). V gave up 2 bases and J gave up 7 bases, with 17 bases separating them. The V gene's germline CDR1 is MNHEY and CDR2 SMNVEV (reference sequence). The CDR3 spans 16 residues. Based on the CDR3 plus reference TRBV27 and TRBJ1-4, the full variable domain is EAQVTQNPRYLITVTGKKLTVTCSQNMNHEYMSWYRQDPGLGLRQIYYSMNVEVTDKGDVPEGYKVSRKEKRNFPLILESPSPNQTSLYFCASSLGQFSGSEKLFFGSGTQLSVL.

This clonotype was seen at least ten times. The V and J genes are TRBV12-5 and TRBJ2-7, with 12 bases fitting TRBD2. V lost 5 bases and J lost 1; bases outside the gene matches: 6. CDR1 and CDR2 from the germline V gene are LGHNT and FRNRAP. The CDR3 runs 16 residues. CDR3: CASGTTTSGGSYEQYF. The CDR3 DNA reads as TGTGCTAGTGGTACCACAACTAGCGGGGGGTCCTACGAGCAGTACTTC.

The sample holds many counts of this clonotype. The chain links TRBV2 to TRBJ1-2; no definite D call. Looked up from germline, CDR1 is SNHLY and CDR2 is FYNNEI. V lost 6 bases, J lost 4 bases, and 18 bases lay in between. The CDR3 totals 15 residues. CDR3 nucleotides: TGTGCCAGCAGCCAAGAACAGAGACGTTCCTATGGCTACACCTTC. Its translation: CASSQEQRRSYGYTF. Together with reference TRBV2 and TRBJ1-2, the CDR3 gives the full variable domain: EPEVTQTPSHQVTQMGQEVILRCVPISNHLYFYWYRQILGQKVEFLVSFYNNEISEKSEIFDDQFSVERPDGSNFTLKIRSTKLEDSAMYFCASSQEQRRSYGYTFGSGTRLTVV.

This clonotype has a count of ten or more. The rearrangement links TRBV20-1 to TRBJ2-3; D remains unclear. There are 11 residues in the CDR3. The V end was cut by 5 bases, the J end by 6 bases, with 9 bases between. The germline V gene encodes CDR1 DFQATT and CDR2 SNEGSKA (reference sequence). CDR3 sequence: CSAPLADTQYF. CDR3 DNA sequence: TGCAGTGCTCCTCTGGCGGATACGCAGTATTTT.

This clonotype has more than one count but fewer than ten. The chain links TRBV9 to TRBJ2-1, with 7 positions matching TRBD1. Germline assignment: CDR1 SGDLS and CDR2 YYNGEE. The CDR3 contains 16 residues. The ends lost 0 bases at V and 4 bases at J; junction bases unmatched: 7. The DNA for the CDR3 is TGTGCCAGCAGCGTAGAGGAGACAGGGACGTACAATGAGCAGTTCTTC. Residues: CASSVEETGTYNEQFF.

Remarks on this clonotype: Just one base apart from a much larger clone, this may be a read error. J is TRBJ2-2 and V is TRBV6-2 or TRBV6-3; TRBD1 aligns across 12 bases. This CDR3 is 14 amino acids long. Germline V gene lookup returns CDR1 MNHEY and CDR2 SVGEGT. CDR3 sequence reads: CASRGTGGTGELSF. Here the CDR3 DNA reads TGTGCCAGCAGGGGGACAGGGGGCACCGGGGAGCTGTCTTTT.

This clonotype was seen ten or more times. This chain links TRBV19 with TRBJ1-5; possibly TRBD1 for D (6 bases). V lost 11 bases, J lost 0 bases, and 17 bases lay in between. In germline, CDR1 is LNHDA, CDR2 SQIVND (reference sequence). The CDR3 has 15 amino acids. CDR3 loop: CACSQGVDSNQPQHF. Here the CDR3 DNA reads TGTGCCTGTTCACAGGGAGTAGATAGCAATCAGCCCCAGCATTTT.

This clonotype was observed a handful of times. The chain joins TRBV7-9 to TRBJ1-5, with D perhaps TRBD1 (6 bases). There are 16 residues in the CDR3. Germline V gene sequence: CDR1 SEHNR, CDR2 FQNEAQ (reference sequence). The ends were cut back, 5 bases at V and 2 bases at J, with 16 bases in the middle. This CDR3 reads CASSPRGGEGNQPQHF. In DNA, the CDR3 is TGTGCCAGCAGCCCCAGGGGTGGTGAGGGCAATCAGCCCCAGCATTTT.

The table lists this clonotype with many counts. The chain links TRBV4-3 to TRBJ2-3, with 9 nucleotides matching TRBD2. J gave up 2 bases and V 0 bases, and 6 bases lay outside the gene matches. The CDR3 sequence is 17 residues long. Germline V gene lookup returns CDR1 LGHNA and CDR2 YSLEER. CDR3 in DNA: TGCGCCAGCAGCCAAGAAGGGGCTAGCGGGGCCACAGATACGCAGTATTTT. Amino acid sequence: CASSQEGASGATDTQYF.

This clonotype was observed a few times. The CDR3 spells CSARDPRTGGLGNSPLHF. The CDR3 coding sequence is TGCAGTGCTAGAGACCCCCGGACAGGGGGCCTTGGGAATTCACCCCTCCACTTT. J is TRBJ1-6 and V is TRBV20-1; 11 bases agree with TRBD1. The V segment lost 0 bases and the J segment 7 bases; nucleotides outside the gene matches: 11. Germline CDR1 DFQATT, CDR2 SNEGSKA (reference sequence). The CDR3 is 18 residues long.

This clonotype was observed a few times. The gene calls are TRBV7-2 and TRBJ2-1; 9 bases agree with TRBD2. There are 16 residues in the CDR3. CDR1 and CDR2 from the germline V gene are SGHTA and FQGNSA. J lost 4 bases, V lost 4 bases, and 8 bases had no gene match. For the CDR3, the DNA is TGTGCCAGCAGCTCGCGGGGGGGCGATCTTTACAATGAGCAGTTCTTC. It is translated as CASSSRGGDLYNEQFF.

The rearrangement joins TRBV3-1 to TRBJ2-1; possible D gene TRBD2, 6 bases. The CDR3 is made up of 12 amino acids. V dropped 1 base and J dropped 12 bases, with 10 bases sitting between them. Germline values: CDR1 LGHDT, CDR2 YNNKEL (reference sequence). Written as DNA, the CDR3 is TGTGCCAGCAGCCAAGGGGAGGTGGGGCAGTTCTTC. It codes for CASSQGEVGQFF.

This clonotype has more than one count but fewer than ten. The chain carries TRBV6-5 and TRBJ2-3; 14 bases align to TRBD2. Per germline, CDR1 MNHEY and CDR2 SVGAGI. The CDR3 has 17 residues. Trimming removed 6 bases from V and 1 base from J; junction bases left unmatched: 6. The CDR3 spells CASSPGTSGGRTDTQYF. The CDR3 DNA sequence: TGTGCCAGCAGCCCCGGGACTAGCGGGGGACGCACAGATACGCAGTATTTT.

This clonotype was observed a few times. The chain uses TRBV4-2 and TRBJ1-1; D might be TRBD1 (5 bases). This CDR3 is built from 16 residues. The germline CDR1 and CDR2 sequences are LGHNA and YNFKEQ. V lost 0 bases and J lost 7, with 18 bases in between. DNA for the CDR3: TGTGCCAGCAGCCAAGAAGGGTATGGGGCGCTGATTGAAGCTTTCTTT. Protein product: CASSQEGYGALIEAFF.

There are many counts of this clonotype. This chain connects TRBV6-2 or TRBV6-3 to TRBJ2-3; D tentatively fits TRBD1 or TRBD2 (6 bases each). CDR3 length: 14 residues. Germline CDR1 MNHEY, CDR2 SVGEGT. V lost 6 bases, J lost 6 bases, and 16 bases lay in between. CDR3 in amino acids: CASRETGGGDTQYF. CDR3 sequence (DNA): TGTGCCAGCAGAGAGACAGGCGGAGGGGATACGCAGTATTTT.

The chain employs TRBV20-1 and TRBJ1-2, with TRBD1 identical over 7 bases. V was clipped by 6 bases and J by 8 bases; unmatched bases: 12. CDR1 and CDR2 (germline): DFQATT, SNEGSKA (reference sequence). This CDR3 has 13 amino acids. The CDR3 here is CSARRQGGYGYTF. CDR3 coding DNA: TGCAGTGCAAGAAGACAGGGAGGTTACGGCTACACCTTC.

This clonotype was recorded at least ten times. The CDR3 DNA reads as TGTGCCAGCAGTTTAGGAAGGGCGGTCACTGAAGCTTTCTTT. It yields the protein CASSLGRAVTEAFF. The gene calls are TRBV12-3 or TRBV12-4 and TRBJ1-1; D not resolved. Trimming removed 1 base from V and 4 bases from J, with 10 bases in between. The CDR3 spans 14 residues.

Ten or more counts support this clonotype. The chain has TRBV4-2 and TRBJ2-5; 7 bases line up with TRBD2. The CDR3 totals 18 residues. With V trimmed by 2 bases and J by 1 base, 13 bases remained unmatched. Germline V CDR1 and CDR2: LGHNA, YNFKEQ. CDR3 bases: TGTGCCAGCAGCCAAACCCAACCCAGCGGGGAAATCCAAGAGACCCAGTACTTC. Its protein product is CASSQTQPSGEIQETQYF.

This chain connects TRBV27 to TRBJ2-6, with D hard to call. V was trimmed by 3 bases and J by 3 bases, leaving 6 bases between them. In germline, CDR1 is MNHEY, CDR2 SMNVEV (reference sequence). The CDR3 contains 14 residues. The CDR3 DNA reads as TGTGCCAGCAGTTTGCTCCTTGGGGCCAACGTCCTGACTTTC. Translating gives CASSLLLGANVLTF.

This clonotype was counted at least ten times. The CDR3 sequence: CASRDSGRAGGQYF. The DNA for the CDR3 is TGCGCCAGCAGAGATAGCGGGAGGGCCGGTGGCCAGTACTTC. The chain carries TRBV10-2 and TRBJ2-5, with 11 bases lining up with TRBD2. Unmatched junction bases numbered 10, after V lost 6 bases and J lost 10 bases. The CDR3 spans 14 residues. The germline CDR1 and CDR2 sequences are WSHSY and SAAADI.

This clonotype was counted many times. As DNA, the CDR3 is TGTGCCAGCTTCGGGGTAGATACGCAGTATTTT. It encodes CASFGVDTQYF. This chain joins TRBV5-6 and TRBJ2-3; D is possibly TRBD2 (5 bases). V was pared by 7 bases and J by 5 bases, with 8 bases between. CDR1 SGHDT and CDR2 YYEEEE come from the germline V gene. The CDR3 is 11 amino acids.

This clonotype was picked up a small number of times. The chain combines TRBV6-5 with TRBJ2-3; D is possibly TRBD1 or TRBD2 (7 bases each). Germline CDR1 and CDR2: MNHEY and SVGAGI. The V gene lost 6 bases and the J gene lost 1 base, with 17 bases spanning the gap. The CDR3 consists of 16 residues. The CDR3 DNA reads TGTGCCAGCAGACGCAGGGGGGGGGGCGGCACAGATACGCAGTATTTT. Translation gives CASRRRGGGGTDTQYF.

The chain uses TRBV7-9 and TRBJ1-4, with 9 bases identical to TRBD1. Germline CDR1 and CDR2: SEHNR and FQNEAQ (reference sequence). The CDR3 loop spans 15 amino acids. Losses at the gene ends were 1 base for V and 8 bases for J; bases not matched to a gene: 5. The CDR3 sequence: CASSLGRTGAEKLFF. CDR3 coding DNA: TGTGCCAGCAGCTTAGGGAGGACAGGGGCGGAAAAACTGTTTTTT. Full variable domain (outside the CDR3, taken from reference TRBV7-9 and TRBJ1-4): DTGVSQNPRHKITKRGQNVTFRCDPISEHNRLYWYRQTLGQGPEFLTYFQNEAQLEKSRLLSDRFSAERPKGSFSTLEIQRTEQGDSAMYLCASSLGRTGAEKLFFGSGTQLSVL.